These T cell receptor beta chains were read from a single sample in a study of alternative splicing in chronic myeloid leukemia remission. TCRdb reprocessed the bulk RNA-seq reads and stores each CDR3 protein as one record, lacking DNA. In the table there are 650 to 750 distinct CDR3 sequences, around 97% of which are singletons. The sample consisted of PBMCs or total blood leukocytes (not recorded which), taken at diagnosis. The origin of the receptors is an adult with chronic myeloid leukemia. Both conserved end residues are part of each CDR3. Fields, in order: V gene, CDR3 length, clone size, J gene, CDR3 protein. Size is omitted from some rows. Given values are once, few, many or a class for expanded clones.

>TRBV20-1|19|few|TRBJ2-5
CSARAARGIPRLNQETQYF
>TRBV19|14|-|TRBJ2-5
CASSPGGRQETQYF
>TRBV20-1|12|-|TRBJ2-2
CSAEVPTGELFF
>TRBV7-9|15|-|TRBJ2-5
CASRRTGGDQETQYF
>TRBV29-1|13|-|TRBJ2-5
CSAAGGSGETQYF
>TRBV11-3|15|once|TRBJ2-1
CASSLGLAGGGEQFF
>TRBV7-9|14|-|TRBJ1-3
CASSSGAAGNTIYF
>TRBV18|14|-|TRBJ2-7
CASAPKTGDYEQYF
>TRBV12-3/TRBV12-4|15|-|TRBJ1-1
CASSTSGGSATEAFF
>TRBV13|14|-|TRBJ1-4
CASSLGRGNEKLFF
>TRBV29-1|13|-|TRBJ2-7
CSARTGGLYEQYF
>TRBV29-1|13|-|TRBJ1-1
CSVEEGAWTEAFF
>TRBV6-2/TRBV6-3|16|once|TRBJ2-1
CASSYSAGGVGNEQFF
>TRBV27|14|-|TRBJ2-5
CASSLMPGAETQYF
>TRBV7-6|17|-|TRBJ1-4
CASSLAWVGTGNEKLFF
>TRBV29-1|11|-|TRBJ1-1
CSVVLNTEAFF
>TRBV2|15|-|TRBJ1-3
CASSRTGGSGNTIYF
>TRBV12-3/TRBV12-4|17|-|TRBJ1-3
CASSLGLGMVAGNTIYF
>TRBV7-9|15|-|TRBJ2-6
CASSRRTSGANVLTF
>TRBV27|13|-|TRBJ1-1
CASSLQGMAEAFF
>TRBV3-2|16|-|TRBJ1-6
CASSSWTGRANSPLHF
>TRBV5-1|15|once|TRBJ2-6
CASSPGDSGANVLTF
>TRBV28|16|once|TRBJ2-1
CASSTPTGGRYNEQFF
>TRBV20/OR9-2|15|-|TRBJ2-7
CSASPPSGRGYEQYF
>TRBV19|16|-|TRBJ2-3
CASSLLGGTGTDTQYF
>TRBV13|14|-|TRBJ2-3
CASSLRGLTDTQYF
>TRBV7-9|15|-|TRBJ2-7
CASSPWGTGVYEQYF
>TRBV7-2|15|-|TRBJ2-7
CASSLGLLPSYEQYF
>TRBV13|15|-|TRBJ2-2
CASSHPLGGPGELFF
>TRBV6-1|15|-|TRBJ2-5
CASSETREYQETQYF
>TRBV28|15|-|TRBJ1-5
CASSLLDGSNQPQHF
>TRBV5-6|15|-|TRBJ2-6
CASSPGVSGANVLTF
>TRBV24-1|17|once|TRBJ2-1
CATSDPFGGRAINEQFF
>TRBV2|13|-|TRBJ1-1
CASSGAMGTEAFF
>TRBV28|13|-|TRBJ2-7
CASRRGITYEQYF
>TRBV27|15|-|TRBJ1-6
CASRGRGTNNSPLHF
>TRBV20-1|11|-|TRBJ2-3
CSREGGDTQYF
>TRBV7-9|15|-|TRBJ1-1
CASSPQQGANTEAFF
>TRBV4-2|15|-|TRBJ2-5
CASSQDFGGVRPQYF